Detailed here is one T cell receptor beta chain. Its antigen is still unknown. These data are taken from a study of shared clonotypes between healthy human individuals. Overall study context: The plates for each donor numbered three CD4 naive, three CD4 memory, two CD8 naive and one CD8 memory. Study-wide results and limits: Generation probability values for non-shared clonotypes were lower than those for clonotypes shared by all four donors.

As processed by the authors: Filtering of immunoSEQ junctional sequences could not match full-length read filtering. Generated by immunoSEQ multiplex PCR, the TCRdb table keeps only in-frame clones and is missing some. The V and J calls and the clone size are those of that table, but D and trimming were determined from the DNA. Here the sample spans about 2,500,000 clones, approximately 90% being singletons. CDR1 and CDR2 (germline): SGHTA, FQGNSA. V was cut by 4 bases and J by 6 bases, with 13 bases left in between. The CDR3 covers 13 residues. The source is a man in his late teens or twenties in good health. This chain connects TRBV7-2 to TRBJ2-7; D not resolved. The sample was naive CD4+ T cells sorted from blood. Subset indicated: CD45RA+ positively selected. CDR3 in DNA: TGTGCCAGCAGCTCGAGTGTTGATCGCGAGCAGTACTTC. Encoded protein: CASSSSVDREQYF.